These 3 T cell receptor beta chains came from one sample sequenced in a study of T cell responses to AZD1222 COVID-19 vaccine. The repertoire was sequenced with immunoSEQ multiplex PCR; TCRdb's copy has only in-frame clones and lacks some. This sample has roughly 66,000 clones, with 82% found just once. The specimen was peripheral blood, collected on day 0 of AZD1222 vaccination. These receptors all come from an adult in good health.

The genes are TRBV2 and TRBJ1-5; TRBD1 is a possible D gene (5 bases). Germline V gene lookup returns CDR1 SNHLY and CDR2 FYNNEI. The CDR3 is made up of 14 amino acids. Trimming cost V 4 bases and J 2 bases, with 9 bases left between them. CDR3 in DNA: TGTGCCAGCAGTGTCGGCAGGGGCAATCAGCCCCAGCATTTT. Its translation is CASSVGRGNQPQHF.

This clone was observed a single time. The V and J genes are TRBV6-5 and TRBJ1-1; 11 bases match TRBD1. Unmatched junction bases numbered 2, after V lost 0 bases and J lost 5 bases. CDR1 MNHEY and CDR2 SVGAGI come from the germline V gene. This CDR3 spans 15 amino acids. In DNA, the CDR3 is TGTGCCAGCAGTTACTCAGGACAGGGGGCTACTGAAGCTTTCTTT. Translating gives CASSYSGQGATEAFF.

This clone appeared once. The rearrangement uses TRBV27 and TRBJ1-2; 7 bases line up with TRBD1. Germline CDR1 MNHEY, CDR2 SMNVEV (reference sequence). The CDR3 is 16 amino acids. V was clipped by 5 bases and J by 4 bases; unmatched bases: 13. The CDR3 nucleotides are TGTGCCAGCAGTCCGACGACACAGGGGTGGCTCTATGGCTACACCTTC. Its translation: CASSPTTQGWLYGYTF.